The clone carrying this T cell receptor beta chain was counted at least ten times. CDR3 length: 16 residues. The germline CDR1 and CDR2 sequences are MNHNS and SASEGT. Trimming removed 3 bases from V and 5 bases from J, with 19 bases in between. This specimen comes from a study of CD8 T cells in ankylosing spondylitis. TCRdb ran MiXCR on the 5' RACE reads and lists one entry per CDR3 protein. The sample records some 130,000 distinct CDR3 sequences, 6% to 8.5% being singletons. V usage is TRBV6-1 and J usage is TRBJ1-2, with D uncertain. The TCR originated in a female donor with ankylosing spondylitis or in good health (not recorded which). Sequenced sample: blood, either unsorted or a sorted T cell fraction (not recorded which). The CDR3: CASSDQKGMEGYGYTF. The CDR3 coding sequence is TGTGCCAGCAGTGACCAAAAGGGTATGGAGGGTTATGGCTACACCTTC.